These 4 T cell receptor beta chains were sequenced from one sample in a study of T cell responses to AZD1222 COVID-19 vaccine. Some clones are missing from TCRdb's copy, which holds only in-frame ones; the method was immunoSEQ multiplex PCR. This repertoire shows 150,000 or so clones, 70% to 90% found once; its top ten account for approximately 5.1%. Specimen: peripheral blood, collected on day 0 of AZD1222 vaccination. These receptors came from an adult in good health.

V gene TRBV2 combines with J gene TRBJ2-5; TRBD1 agrees at 7 bases. Looked up from germline, CDR1 is SNHLY and CDR2 is FYNNEI. CDR3 size: 14 residues. V shed 4 bases and J 2 bases; nucleotides not matched to a gene: 4. The CDR3 is CASSATGSQETQYF. The CDR3, as DNA: TGTGCCAGCAGTGCGACAGGGTCTCAAGAGACCCAGTACTTC.

This clone appeared a few times. The chain combines TRBV4-1 with TRBJ2-7, with D possibly TRBD2 on 6 matching bases. The CDR3 extends over 15 amino acids. The germline gives CDR1 MGHRA, CDR2 YSYEKL. V lost 0 bases and J 7 bases, leaving 16 bases between the germline ends. The CDR3 region is CASSQEAVPGREQYF. The CDR3 nucleotides read TGCGCCAGCAGCCAAGAAGCGGTCCCGGGGAGGGAGCAGTACTTC.

This chain uses TRBV6-5 with TRBJ1-2, with 10 bases identical to TRBD1. V lost 5 bases, J lost 3 bases, and 6 bases stayed unmatched. Germline V gene data show CDR1 as MNHEY and CDR2 as SVGAGI. CDR3 length equals 15 residues. The DNA for the CDR3 is TGTGCCAGCAGTCTGACAGGGGGCAGCTACTATGGCTACACCTTC. Translation: CASSLTGGSYYGYTF.

Comment on this clone: The same CDR3 arises from other DNA sequences in this sample as well. V is TRBV12-3 or TRBV12-4 and J is TRBJ1-5; no definite D call. The ends were cut back, 3 bases at V and 3 bases at J, with 0 bases in the middle. CDR3 length: 11 residues. The CDR3 spells CASSFNQPQHF. CDR3 nucleotide sequence: TGTGCCAGCAGTTTCAATCAGCCCCAGCATTTT.